This TCR beta chain was identified during a study of T cell responses to AZD1222 COVID-19 vaccine. Study-level results: Only a handful of individuals given AZD1222 were seropositive at baseline. Increased Spike-specific TCR breadth and depth were observed after two AZD1222 doses. Possibly, clonal diversity was underestimated; donors were largely white British and included more females.

A note on this clone: The antigen is unknown.

The CDR3 consists of 15 residues. Germline lookup yields CDR1 SEHNR and CDR2 FQNEAQ (reference sequence). The V end lost 5 bases, the J end lost 1 base, and 14 bases lay between the germline ends. Whether given at about 4 or about 12 weeks, second doses were pooled. Sequencing used immunoSEQ multiplex PCR; TCRdb keeps in-frame clones, though not all of them. Of about 160,000 clones listed, around 92% are singletons. The material was peripheral blood, obtained 28 days after the second AZD1222 dose. V is TRBV7-9 and J is TRBJ2-5; no firm D call. The receptor's source is an adult who received the AZD1222 COVID-19 vaccine. CDR3 sequence reads: CASSRPKPSQETQYF. The CDR3 nucleotides read TGTGCCAGCAGCCGACCTAAACCATCCCAAGAGACCCAGTACTTC.